This T cell receptor (beta chain) originates from a study of T cell changes during pregnancy in multiple sclerosis. Profiled with immunoSEQ multiplex PCR; TCRdb holds only in-frame clones, not every one. The sample holds around 40,000 clones, more than 90% seen once. Losses at the gene ends were 5 bases for V and 1 base for J; bases not matched to a gene: 2. Germline values: CDR1 SQVTM, CDR2 ANQGSEA. The CDR3 is 12 residues long. The chain is built from TRBV29-1 and TRBJ2-7, with 7 bases lining up with TRBD2. This sequence originates from a female donor with multiple sclerosis, enrolled in a pregnancy study. This sample comprised CD8+ T cells from peripheral blood mononuclear cells, obtained in the third trimester of pregnancy. CDR3 residues: CSVYGGSYEQYF. The CDR3 DNA reads as TGCAGCGTTTACGGGGGGTCCTACGAGCAGTACTTC.